Described below is a single TCR beta chain sequence and its context. This entry is derived from a study of blood T cell repertoires in COVID-19. Overall study context: Material from acute and convalescent COVID-19 was sourced from the United States, Italy and Spain.

The germline V gene encodes CDR1 MNHEY and CDR2 SVGAGI. The V segment lost 3 bases and the J segment 4 bases; nucleotides outside the gene matches: 9. This CDR3 comprises 16 residues. Some clones are missing from TCRdb's copy, which holds only in-frame ones; the method was immunoSEQ multiplex PCR. Among 170,000 or so clones listed, around 80% were seen once. This study enrolled people aged roughly 18 to 90 from about 26 US geographic areas. Clinical history as reported by participants underpinned cohort assignment. Two negative PCRs, clearance, or symptom resolution were required of recovered Cohort 3 donors.

The genes are TRBV6-5 and TRBJ2-1; 7 nucleotides align to TRBD1. This clonotype was sampled from a woman in her fifties or sixties who had recovered from COVID-19. Sample: PBMCs or T cells enriched from blood (not recorded which). CDR3 DNA: TGTGCCAGCAGTTATAAGGGGGACAGTCATTACAATGAGCAGTTCTTC. The encoded protein is CASSYKGDSHYNEQFF.